These 25 T cell receptor beta chains were sequenced from one sample in a study of blood T cell repertoires in COVID-19. TCRdb keeps only in-frame clones here, not all; method: immunoSEQ multiplex PCR. The table includes 35,000 to 40,000 clones, around 80% detected once. Sequences were obtained from peripheral blood. These receptors originate from a man older than 75 with active or convalescent COVID-19.

The chain combines TRBV19 with TRBJ1-2; TRBD1 matches 7 bases. Germline V gene sequence: CDR1 LNHDA, CDR2 SQIVND (reference sequence). With 4 bases clipped from V and 2 bases from J, the junction kept 10 bases outside the gene matches. The CDR3 has 16 amino acids. The chain's CDR3 is CASSTKSGQQNYGYTF. DNA of the CDR3: TGTGCCAGTAGTACCAAATCGGGACAGCAAAACTATGGCTACACCTTC.

The V gene is TRBV28, the J gene TRBJ2-3, with 7 bases lining up with TRBD2. The CDR3 totals 15 residues. Trimming took 5 bases from V and 6 from J; bases not matched to a gene: 11. CDR1 is MDHEN, CDR2 SYDVKM, per germline. CDR3 nucleotides: TGTGCCAGCAGTAACATAGCGGGTTTTAAGGATACGCAGTATTTT. Its protein is CASSNIAGFKDTQYF.

The chain recombines TRBV5-4 with TRBJ2-1; the match to TRBD2 covers 8 bases. CDR3 length: 15 residues. Germline loops: CDR1 SGHNT, CDR2 YYREEE (reference sequence). V shed 4 bases, J shed 5 bases, and the junction held 8 bases outside the gene matches. CDR3 sequence reads: CASSLGAGEDNEQFF. The CDR3 DNA is TGTGCCAGCAGCCTGGGAGCGGGAGAGGACAATGAGCAGTTCTTC.

The CDR3 protein is CAISDPTTSVGYEQYF. The CDR3, as DNA: TGTGCCATCAGTGACCCCACGACTAGCGTGGGGTACGAGCAGTACTTC. The chain employs TRBV10-3 and TRBJ2-7; the match to TRBD2 covers 8 bases. This CDR3 has 16 residues. Germline V CDR1 and CDR2: ENHRY, SYGVKD. With 3 bases clipped from V and 4 bases from J, the junction kept 11 bases outside the gene matches.

V and J are TRBV28 and TRBJ1-5; 7 bases agree with TRBD1. Germline loops: CDR1 MDHEN, CDR2 SYDVKM. The CDR3 spans 14 residues. V gave up 5 bases and J gave up 6 bases; unmatched junction bases: 7. The CDR3 DNA reads TGTGCCAGCAGTCGTAGGACAGGTGGTCAGCCCCAGCATTTT. Translating it yields CASSRRTGGQPQHF.

The chain combines TRBV20-1 with TRBJ1-4; 7 bases agree with TRBD1. The V segment lost 4 bases and the J segment 3 bases; nucleotides outside the gene matches: 5. The CDR3 has 14 residues. CDR1 DFQATT and CDR2 SNEGSKA come from the germline V gene (reference sequence). Here the CDR3 reads CSAIDRAANEKLFF. The CDR3 DNA reads as TGCAGTGCTATTGACAGGGCGGCTAATGAAAAACTGTTTTTT.

Points on this clone: At one of its ends the junction is not consistent with the germline gene, which may arise from a read error. The chain employs TRBV7-7 and TRBJ2-1; TRBD2 is a possible D gene (6 bases). Germline V gives CDR1 SSHAT, CDR2 FNYEAQ (reference sequence). The CDR3 totals 15 residues. CDR3 in DNA: TGTGCTAGCAGCCCCGATCCGGGGGCCTACAATGAGCAGTTCTTC. This sequence encodes CASSPDPGAYNEQFF. The whole variable domain, remainder taken from reference TRBV7-7 and TRBJ2-1, is GAGVSQSPRYKVTKRGQDVTLRCDPISSHATLYWYQQALGQGPEFLTYFNYEAQPDKSGLPSDRFSAERPEGSISTLTIQRTEQRDSAMYRCASSPDPGAYNEQFFGPGTRLTVL.

The V gene is TRBV9, the J gene TRBJ2-1, with 13 bases matching TRBD2. Looked up from germline, CDR1 is SGDLS and CDR2 is YYNGEE. Germline trimming cut 3 bases from V and 7 bases from J; bases unmatched to any gene: 4. The CDR3 runs to 15 residues. The CDR3 is CASSGTSGSSNEQFF. The CDR3 DNA sequence: TGTGCCAGCAGCGGGACTAGCGGGAGCAGTAATGAGCAGTTCTTC.

This clone showed up just once. The chain has TRBV6-2 or TRBV6-3 and TRBJ1-5; D remains ambiguous. Germline CDR1 is MNHEY and CDR2 is SVGEGT. V lost 4 bases and J lost 5, with 12 bases in between. CDR3 length: 14 residues. The CDR3 here is CASSSLAGYQPQHF. The DNA of the CDR3 is TGTGCCAGCAGTTCCTTGGCAGGATATCAGCCCCAGCATTTT.

This clone showed up just a few times. This chain joins TRBV2 and TRBJ1-2; unclear D gene. V lost 2 bases to trimming and J lost 10 bases, with 11 bases between them. The V gene's germline CDR1 is SNHLY and CDR2 FYNNEI. The CDR3 spans 12 residues. The CDR3 here is CASSETARLYTF. CDR3 in DNA: TGTGCCAGCAGTGAAACTGCCAGGCTCTACACCTTC.

For this clone: The junction departs from germline at one end; a sequencing error may be responsible. This rearrangement joins TRBV7-3 to TRBJ2-2; D uncertain. CDR3 length: 15 amino acids. Germline CDR1 and CDR2: SGHTA and FQGTGA. The CDR3 sequence: CASSLTYTDTGELFF. CDR3 sequence (DNA): TGTGCCAGCAGCCTAACGTATACGGACACCGGGGAGCTGTTTTTT. Based on the CDR3 plus reference TRBV7-3 and TRBJ2-2, the full variable domain is GAGVSQTPSNKVTEKGKYVELRCDPISGHTALYWYRQSLGQGPEFLIYFQGTGAADDSGLPNDRFFAVRPEGSVSTLKIQRTERGDSAVYLCASSLTYTDTGELFFGEGSRLTVL.

The J gene is TRBJ1-1, the V gene TRBV9; 8 nucleotides align to TRBD1. V gave up 0 bases and J gave up 6 bases; unmatched junction bases: 1. The CDR3 runs to 13 residues. Germline V gene data show CDR1 as SGDLS and CDR2 as YYNGEE. The CDR3 region is CASSVATGAEAFF. The CDR3 DNA reads TGTGCCAGCAGCGTAGCGACAGGGGCTGAAGCTTTCTTT.

The chain joins TRBV7-9 to TRBJ1-1, with 8 bases matching TRBD1. Germline V gives CDR1 SEHNR, CDR2 FQNEAQ (reference sequence). V dropped 4 bases and J dropped 1; count of bases not matched to a gene: 5. There are 15 residues in the CDR3. CDR3 residues: CASSSGQGRNTEAFF. The CDR3 DNA follows: TGTGCCAGCAGCTCCGGACAGGGCAGGAACACTGAAGCTTTCTTT.

The chain employs TRBV19 and TRBJ1-5, with 7 positions matching TRBD1. V dropped 1 base and J dropped 6; count of bases not matched to a gene: 6. The CDR3 totals 15 residues. The germline gives CDR1 LNHDA, CDR2 SQIVND (reference sequence). In DNA, the CDR3 is TGTGCCAGTAGTATAGTTACGGCAGGGGGTCAGCCCCAGCATTTT. This sequence encodes CASSIVTAGGQPQHF.

The V call is TRBV6-1, the J call TRBJ1-4; 8 bases align to TRBD1. V gave up 0 bases and J gave up 8 bases; unmatched junction bases: 5. The CDR3 totals 15 residues. Germline V lookup: CDR1 MNHNS, CDR2 SASEGT. This chain's CDR3 is CASSEAGQAGEKLFF. DNA of the CDR3: TGTGCCAGCAGTGAAGCGGGACAGGCCGGGGAAAAACTGTTTTTT.

The chain combines TRBV10-3 with TRBJ1-1; 9 bases map to TRBD1. With 3 bases clipped from V and 5 bases from J, the junction kept 7 bases outside the gene matches. Germline V CDR1 and CDR2: ENHRY, SYGVKD. CDR3 length equals 15 residues. The CDR3 here is CAISEHDRGTTEAFF. DNA for the CDR3: TGTGCCATCAGTGAACATGACAGGGGGACAACTGAAGCTTTCTTT.

This clone was observed once. This sequence may be a read error, since a much larger clone differs from it by one base. This rearrangement joins TRBV5-1 to TRBJ2-2; TRBD1 is a possible D gene (5 bases). V gave up 2 bases and J gave up 1 base, with 6 bases separating them. The CDR3 is 14 residues long. Germline V gene lookup returns CDR1 SGHRS and CDR2 YFSETQ. The CDR3 reads CASSFGQNTGELFF. The CDR3 DNA is TGCGCCAGCAGCTTTGGACAGAACACCGGGGAGCTGTTTTTT. Looking up the rest from reference TRBV5-1 and TRBJ2-2 gives the full variable domain: KAGVTQTPRYLIKTRGQQVTLSCSPISGHRSVSWYQQTPGQGLQFLFEYFSETQRNKGNFPGRFSGRQFSNSRSEMNVSTLELGDSALYLCASSFGQNTGELFFGEGSRLTVL.

V and J are TRBV4-1 and TRBJ1-2; 7 bases match TRBD1. This CDR3 comprises 17 residues. Trimming at V came to 3 bases and at J to 2 bases, leaving 12 bases not matched to a gene. Germline V gene lookup returns CDR1 MGHRA and CDR2 YSYEKL. CDR3 bases: TGCGCCAGCAGCCAGGATGCAGGGGGGACGGCGAACTATGGCTACACCTTC. Residues: CASSQDAGGTANYGYTF.

The CDR3: CASSTIRDRGDEQYF. CDR3 in DNA: TGTGCCAGCAGCACTATAAGGGACAGGGGCGACGAGCAGTACTTC. The rearrangement uses TRBV13 and TRBJ2-7, with 10 nucleotides matching TRBD1. Germline V gives CDR1 PRHDT, CDR2 FYEKMQ (reference sequence). The CDR3 totals 15 residues. With V trimmed by 5 bases and J by 5 bases, 9 bases remained unmatched.

This chain links TRBV4-3 with TRBJ1-5, with D perhaps matching TRBD1 (5 bases). Trimming cost V 0 bases and J 6 bases, with 6 bases left between them. Per germline, CDR1 LGHNA and CDR2 YSLEER. This CDR3 is 13 amino acids long. The CDR3 nucleotides are TGCGCCAGCAGCCAAGACAGGGTTCAGCCCCAGCATTTT. The encoded protein is CASSQDRVQPQHF.

This clone was recorded once. The chain recombines TRBV18 with TRBJ2-1; 10 bases line up with TRBD2. J was trimmed by 11 bases and V by 3 bases; bases with no gene match: 13. The CDR3 totals 16 residues. Germline V gene sequence: CDR1 KGHSH, CDR2 LQKENI. The CDR3 nucleotides are TGTGCCAGCTCACCCCCCCAGGCTAGCGGGGGTATCCAGCAGTTCTTC. This sequence encodes CASSPPQASGGIQQFF.

The chain couples TRBV9 to TRBJ2-5; D possibly corresponds to TRBD2 (6 bases). The CDR3 is made up of 14 amino acids. Germline values: CDR1 SGDLS, CDR2 YYNGEE. V was clipped by 2 bases and J by 1 base, with 9 bases between them. The CDR3 DNA is TGTGCCAGCAGCGTGGGGGGAGTCCAAGAGACCCAGTACTTC. This gives the protein CASSVGGVQETQYF.

The chain uses TRBV28 and TRBJ1-1; 7 bases fit TRBD1. CDR1 is MDHEN and CDR2 is SYDVKM in the germline V gene. The CDR3 runs 16 residues. J was trimmed by 0 bases and V by 5 bases; bases with no gene match: 9. The CDR3 reads CASSATGHFMNTEAFF. CDR3 bases: TGTGCCAGCAGTGCGACAGGGCACTTCATGAACACTGAAGCTTTCTTT. The entire variable domain, with the rest obtained from reference TRBV28 and TRBJ1-1, is as follows: DVKVTQSSRYLVKRTGEKVFLECVQDMDHENMFWYRQDPGLGLRLIYFSYDVKMKEKGDIPEGYSVSREKKERFSLILESASTNQTSMYLCASSATGHFMNTEAFFGQGTRLTVV.

This chain connects TRBV19 to TRBJ2-1, with 9 bases lining up with TRBD1. The CDR3 is 13 amino acids. V shed 0 bases and J 13 bases; nucleotides not matched to a gene: 4. CDR1 and CDR2 (germline): LNHDA, SQIVND (reference sequence). CDR3 nucleotide sequence: TGTGCCAGTAGTATAGATAAGGGACAGGGACAGTTCTTC. Residues: CASSIDKGQGQFF.

V is TRBV27 and J is TRBJ2-1, with TRBD2 as a possible D gene (5 bases). V gave up 6 bases and J gave up 5 bases, with 11 bases separating them. The CDR3 totals 13 residues. Germline V gene data show CDR1 as MNHEY and CDR2 as SMNVEV (reference sequence). This CDR3 is CASRRGPHNEQFF. The CDR3 DNA reads TGTGCCAGCAGGCGAGGGCCGCACAATGAGCAGTTCTTC.